Presented here are 15 T cell receptor beta chains from one specimen sequenced in a study of blood T cell repertoires in COVID-19. Measured with immunoSEQ multiplex PCR; TCRdb has only the in-frame clones, and not every one. The repertoire includes about 210,000 clones, around 84% of them detected once, and under 12% sits in the top ten. The sample taken for sequencing was peripheral blood. The receptors come from a woman of 80 years or more with COVID-19, enrolled during active disease.

The chain couples TRBV7-3 to TRBJ1-2; D not certain. Germline CDR1 and CDR2: SGHTA and FQGTGA. This CDR3 is 12 amino acids long. Trimming left V 5 bases short and J 8 bases short, with 12 bases between. DNA for the CDR3: TGTGCCAGCAGCGCGGGCGTCTGGGGCTACACCTTC. It yields the protein CASSAGVWGYTF. Filled out from reference TRBV7-3 and TRBJ1-2, the complete variable domain reads GAGVSQTPSNKVTEKGKYVELRCDPISGHTALYWYRQSLGQGPEFLIYFQGTGAADDSGLPNDRFFAVRPEGSVSTLKIQRTERGDSAVYLCASSAGVWGYTFGSGTRLTVV.

This rearrangement joins TRBV29-1 to TRBJ1-1; D is possibly TRBD1 (5 bases). The CDR3 is made up of 12 amino acids. Germline CDR1 reads SQVTM; CDR2 reads ANQGSEA. V was cut by 7 bases and J by 4 bases, with 13 bases left in between. The CDR3 coding sequence is TGCAGCGCCGGAGGGGTACCCACTGAAGCTTTCTTT. Amino acid sequence: CSAGGVPTEAFF.

This chain joins TRBV19 and TRBJ2-4; 7 bases line up with TRBD1. Germline-derived CDR1 and CDR2 are LNHDA and SQIVND (reference sequence). With V trimmed by 5 bases and J by 4 bases, 11 bases remained unmatched. The CDR3 covers 16 residues. CDR3 amino acids: CASSPRDSLIKNIQYF. The CDR3 coding sequence is TGTGCCAGTAGTCCCCGGGACAGCCTTATTAAAAACATTCAGTACTTC.

V and J are TRBV14 and TRBJ1-1; TRBD1 matches at 7 bases. The CDR3 contains 13 residues. Germline V gene lookup returns CDR1 SGHDN and CDR2 FVKESK. Trimming removed 4 bases from V and 1 base from J; junction bases left unmatched: 0. The CDR3 sequence is CASSPGGNTEAFF. In DNA form, the CDR3 reads TGTGCCAGCAGCCCAGGGGGGAACACTGAAGCTTTCTTT. The variable domain in full, completed from reference TRBV14 and TRBJ1-1, reads EAGVTQFPSHSVIEKGQTVTLRCDPISGHDNLYWYRRVMGKEIKFLLHFVKESKQDESGMPNNRFLAERTGGTYSTLKVQPAELEDSGVYFCASSPGGNTEAFFGQGTRLTVV.

This chain links TRBV6-1 with TRBJ1-4; 8 bases match TRBD1. This CDR3 is built from 15 residues. Per germline, CDR1 MNHNS and CDR2 SASEGT. Trimming cost V 3 bases and J 8 bases; bases outside gene matches: 8. The CDR3 nucleotides read TGTGCCAGCAGTGATAGACAGGGGAGGGAAGAAAAACTGTTTTTT. Protein sequence: CASSDRQGREEKLFF.

The rearrangement joins TRBV3-1 (or the pseudogene TRBV3-2) to TRBJ1-5; D remains unclear. Germline V gene lookup returns CDR1 LGHDT and CDR2 YNNKEL (reference sequence). V was clipped by 0 bases and J by 3 bases, with 9 bases between them. The CDR3 is made up of 15 amino acids. CDR3 nucleotides: TGTGCCAGCAGCCAAGATTTGAGGAACAATCAGCCCCAGCATTTT. This sequence encodes CASSQDLRNNQPQHF.

This clone has a handful of counts. CDR3 DNA sequence: TGTGCCAGCAGTGATTCCGGGACAGGGGAATCGGGGAGCAATCAGCCCCAGCATTTT. The encoded protein is CASSDSGTGESGSNQPQHF. The rearrangement joins TRBV6-4 to TRBJ1-5, with 10 bases lining up with TRBD1. V lost 3 bases to trimming and J lost 1 base; unmatched junction nucleotides: 12. Looked up from germline, CDR1 is MRHNA and CDR2 is SNTAGT. This CDR3 contains 19 residues.

The chain links TRBV28 to TRBJ1-3, with 7 bases identical to TRBD1. V lost 5 bases to trimming and J lost 9 bases; unmatched junction nucleotides: 7. Per the germline V gene, CDR1 is MDHEN and CDR2 is SYDVKM. The CDR3 extends over 13 amino acids. In nucleotides, the CDR3 is TGTGCCAGCAGTCCACAGGGGATTGGCACCATATATTTT. This encodes CASSPQGIGTIYF. Complete variable domain (other parts from reference TRBV28 and TRBJ1-3): DVKVTQSSRYLVKRTGEKVFLECVQDMDHENMFWYRQDPGLGLRLIYFSYDVKMKEKGDIPEGYSVSREKKERFSLILESASTNQTSMYLCASSPQGIGTIYFGEGSWLTVV.

The chain has TRBV28 and TRBJ1-1; 9 bases line up with TRBD1. V lost 4 bases, J lost 5 bases, and 8 bases stayed unmatched. From germline, CDR1 is MDHEN and CDR2 SYDVKM. The length of the CDR3 is 15 residues. The chain's CDR3 is CASSSAGTGRTEAFF. The CDR3 bases are TGTGCCAGCAGTTCCGCCGGGACAGGGCGAACTGAAGCTTTCTTT.

The chain employs TRBV6-5 and TRBJ2-1; D might be TRBD1 (6 bases). CDR3 length: 14 residues. Trimming took 7 bases from V and 10 from J, leaving 20 bases between them. Germline-derived CDR1 and CDR2 are MNHEY and SVGAGI. CDR3 sequence (DNA): TGTGCCAGCACCAGGGGCAGGCCCCCGCGGGAGCAGTTCTTC. This encodes CASTRGRPPREQFF.

The chain recombines TRBV29-1 with TRBJ1-1; D is ambiguous. From germline, CDR1 is SQVTM and CDR2 ANQGSEA. CDR3 size: 9 residues. V dropped 6 bases and J dropped 8 bases, with 7 bases sitting between them. CDR3 sequence: CSVEEEAFF. CDR3 DNA sequence: TGCAGCGTGGAGGAGGAAGCTTTCTTT.

This clone has more than one count but fewer than ten. The chain is built from TRBV7-8 and TRBJ1-6; D is undetermined. The CDR3 is 11 amino acids. V dropped 7 bases and J dropped 11 bases, with 9 bases sitting between them. Germline V gives CDR1 SGHVS, CDR2 FQNEAQ. The CDR3 nucleotides read TGTGCCAGCAACGCGGTGGCACCCCTCCACTTT. Residues: CASNAVAPLHF.

The chain has TRBV28 and TRBJ1-1, with D tentatively TRBD1 (6 bases). CDR1 MDHEN and CDR2 SYDVKM come from the germline V gene. This CDR3 has 14 residues. V was clipped by 7 bases and J by 3 bases, with 15 bases between them. DNA for the CDR3: TGTGCCAGCACCTCTCAGGGGCTAGACACTGAAGCTTTCTTT. The encoded protein is CASTSQGLDTEAFF. Variable domain in full (rest from reference TRBV28 and TRBJ1-1): DVKVTQSSRYLVKRTGEKVFLECVQDMDHENMFWYRQDPGLGLRLIYFSYDVKMKEKGDIPEGYSVSREKKERFSLILESASTNQTSMYLCASTSQGLDTEAFFGQGTRLTVV.

This clone has only one observation. The chain joins TRBV28 to TRBJ2-1; weak D call: TRBD2 (7 bases). The CDR3 contains 15 residues. V was pared by 7 bases and J by 9 bases, with 22 bases between. In germline, CDR1 is MDHEN, CDR2 SYDVKM. CDR3: CASTLGGALGSEQFF. CDR3 DNA sequence: TGTGCCAGCACACTGGGGGGGGCCTTGGGCAGTGAGCAGTTCTTC.

V gene TRBV10-3 combines with J gene TRBJ1-3, with D maybe TRBD1 (6 bases). The CDR3 is 15 residues long. Trimming shortened V by 6 bases and J by 9 bases, and 21 bases separated the two germline ends. The germline CDR1 and CDR2 sequences are ENHRY and SYGVKD. CDR3 residues: CAISPDSQGVGTIYF. As DNA, the CDR3 is TGTGCCATCAGCCCGGACAGTCAAGGGGTCGGCACCATATATTTT.